This is a list of T cell receptor beta chains from one sample in a study of response to subunit inactivated influenza vaccine. TCRdb fed the RT-PCR reads into MiXCR, producing one record per CDR3 protein. The table includes about 520,000 distinct CDR3 sequences, 6.5% to 8% detected once. The sample consisted of PBMCs from blood, taken less than 30 months after vaccination. These receptors were obtained from a man between 45 and 75 years old who received an inactivated influenza vaccine. The CDR3 runs from the conserved cysteine through the conserved F or W. The D gene is left open where the match is weak. Rows give clone size only sometimes, using once, few, many, or a class for an expanded clone.

j_call: TRBJ2-7; clone_size: .; cdr3_length: 14; v_call: TRBV5-8; d_call: .; cdr3_aa: CASSLVGFTYEQYF; cdr3_nt: TGTGCCAGCAGCTTGGTGGGCTTTACCTACGAGCAGTACTTC
j_call: TRBJ2-3; clone_size: many; cdr3_length: 14; v_call: TRBV29-1; d_call: TRBD2; cdr3_aa: CSVVPGGPGDTQYF; cdr3_nt: TGCAGCGTTGTTCCGGGAGGGCCAGGAGATACGCAGTATTTT
j_call: TRBJ2-1; clone_size: many; cdr3_length: 14; v_call: TRBV3-1; d_call: TRBD1; cdr3_aa: CASSMTGANNEQFF; cdr3_nt: TGTGCCAGCAGCATGACAGGGGCAAACAATGAGCAGTTCTTC
j_call: TRBJ2-7; clone_size: many; cdr3_length: 13; v_call: TRBV20-1; d_call: TRBD1; cdr3_aa: CSARDRSNYEQYF; cdr3_nt: TGCAGTGCCCGGGACAGGAGCAACTACGAGCAGTACTTC
j_call: TRBJ2-1; clone_size: .; cdr3_length: 16; v_call: TRBV7-2; d_call: .; cdr3_aa: CASSPRLSPRNNEQFF; cdr3_nt: TGTGCCAGCAGCCCTCGACTGAGCCCCCGGAACAATGAGCAGTTCTTC
j_call: TRBJ1-4; clone_size: few; cdr3_length: 14; v_call: TRBV12-3/TRBV12-4; d_call: .; cdr3_aa: CASSSRGRNEKLFF; cdr3_nt: TGTGCCAGCAGCTCACGGGGCCGGAATGAAAAACTGTTTTTT
j_call: TRBJ2-3; clone_size: many; cdr3_length: 15; v_call: TRBV5-1; d_call: .; cdr3_aa: CASSLVQIYTDTQYF; cdr3_nt: TGCGCCAGCAGCTTGGTACAGATCTACACAGATACGCAGTATTTT
j_call: TRBJ2-3; clone_size: few; cdr3_length: 15; v_call: TRBV5-1; d_call: .; cdr3_aa: CASSWLPGSTDTQYF; cdr3_nt: TGCGCCAGCAGCTGGCTCCCCGGGAGCACAGATACGCAGTATTTT
j_call: TRBJ2-4; clone_size: few; cdr3_length: 12; v_call: TRBV20-1; d_call: TRBD2; cdr3_aa: CSAATSGDIQYF; cdr3_nt: TGCAGTGCTGCGACTAGCGGGGACATTCAGTACTTC
j_call: TRBJ2-1; clone_size: .; cdr3_length: 16; v_call: TRBV7-9; d_call: TRBD1; cdr3_aa: CSSSLSRTGVNNEQFF; cdr3_nt: TGTTCCAGCAGCTTATCGAGGACAGGGGTGAACAATGAGCAGTTCTTC
j_call: TRBJ1-6; clone_size: few; cdr3_length: 15; v_call: TRBV4-3; d_call: TRBD1; cdr3_aa: CASSQDTGDNSPLHF; cdr3_nt: TGCGCCAGCAGCCAAGATACAGGGGATAATTCACCCCTCCACTTT
j_call: TRBJ2-2; clone_size: many; cdr3_length: 14; v_call: TRBV20-1; d_call: .; cdr3_aa: CSASGDSNTGELFF; cdr3_nt: TGCAGTGCTAGCGGGGATTCGAACACCGGGGAGCTGTTTTTT
j_call: TRBJ2-1; clone_size: .; cdr3_length: 15; v_call: TRBV7-9; d_call: .; cdr3_aa: CASSLGTISYNEQFF; cdr3_nt: TGTGCCAGCAGCTTAGGGACGATCTCCTACAATGAGCAGTTCTTC
j_call: TRBJ1-1; clone_size: few; cdr3_length: 16; v_call: TRBV18; d_call: .; cdr3_aa: CASSPSVTGVNTEAFF; cdr3_nt: TGTGCCAGCTCACCATCTGTGACTGGCGTGAACACTGAAGCTTTCTTT
j_call: TRBJ2-1; clone_size: many; cdr3_length: 12; v_call: TRBV24-1; d_call: .; cdr3_aa: CATSLGDNEQFF; cdr3_nt: TGTGCCACCAGTCTGGGGGACAATGAGCAGTTCTTC
j_call: TRBJ2-1; clone_size: few; cdr3_length: 14; v_call: TRBV20-1; d_call: TRBD2; cdr3_aa: CSARDETSGGSPFF; cdr3_nt: TGCAGTGCTAGGGACGAAACTAGCGGGGGGAGTCCGTTCTTC
j_call: TRBJ1-2; clone_size: few; cdr3_length: 15; v_call: TRBV4-2; d_call: .; cdr3_aa: CASSQGDSSYYGYTF; cdr3_nt: TGTGCCAGCAGCCAAGGGGACTCGAGCTACTATGGCTACACCTTC
j_call: TRBJ2-2; clone_size: .; cdr3_length: 15; v_call: TRBV15; d_call: TRBD2; cdr3_aa: CATRAGGSPTGELFF; cdr3_nt: TGTGCCACCAGAGCGGGGGGCTCGCCGACCGGGGAGCTGTTTTTT
j_call: TRBJ2-5; clone_size: .; cdr3_length: 14; v_call: TRBV9; d_call: .; cdr3_aa: CASSALIEGETQYF; cdr3_nt: TGTGCCAGCAGCGCCCTTATTGAAGGGGAGACCCAGTACTTC
j_call: TRBJ1-1; clone_size: few; cdr3_length: 12; v_call: TRBV12-3/TRBV12-4; d_call: .; cdr3_aa: CASSFVGREAFF; cdr3_nt: TGTGCCAGCAGTTTCGTGGGACGGGAAGCTTTCTTT
j_call: TRBJ2-7; clone_size: .; cdr3_length: 17; v_call: TRBV5-1; d_call: .; cdr3_aa: CASSKSAWGPGTYEQYF; cdr3_nt: TGCGCCAGCAGCAAATCTGCCTGGGGTCCAGGGACCTACGAGCAGTACTTC
j_call: TRBJ2-2; clone_size: many; cdr3_length: 16; v_call: TRBV27; d_call: TRBD1; cdr3_aa: CASSLKGTGRGGELFF; cdr3_nt: TGTGCCAGCAGTTTAAAGGGGACAGGGAGAGGCGGGGAGCTGTTTTTT
j_call: TRBJ2-3; clone_size: many; cdr3_length: 12; v_call: TRBV6-2/TRBV6-3; d_call: .; cdr3_aa: CASSQELDTQYF; cdr3_nt: TGTGCCAGCAGCCAGGAACTGGATACGCAGTATTTT
j_call: TRBJ2-3; clone_size: few; cdr3_length: 14; v_call: TRBV27; d_call: .; cdr3_aa: CASSLRLSGDTQYF; cdr3_nt: TGTGCCAGCAGTTTACGGCTGTCAGGAGATACGCAGTATTTT
j_call: TRBJ2-7; clone_size: .; cdr3_length: 15; v_call: TRBV7-8; d_call: TRBD1; cdr3_aa: CASSLRTGGRYEQYF; cdr3_nt: TGTGCCAGCAGCCTCCGGACAGGGGGCCGCTACGAGCAGTACTTC
j_call: TRBJ1-1; clone_size: few; cdr3_length: 15; v_call: TRBV29-1; d_call: TRBD1; cdr3_aa: CSAHPGQGMNTEAFF; cdr3_nt: TGCAGCGCCCACCCGGGACAGGGGATGAACACTGAAGCTTTCTTT
j_call: TRBJ2-7; clone_size: .; cdr3_length: 15; v_call: TRBV7-9; d_call: TRBD1; cdr3_aa: CASSSLTGPFYEQYF; cdr3_nt: TGTGCCAGCAGTTCATTGACAGGGCCGTTCTACGAGCAGTACTTC
j_call: TRBJ2-1; clone_size: many; cdr3_length: 15; v_call: TRBV11-2; d_call: .; cdr3_aa: CASQPGAGRGNEQFF; cdr3_nt: TGTGCCAGCCAACCCGGGGCGGGCCGAGGGAATGAGCAGTTCTTC
j_call: TRBJ2-4; clone_size: .; cdr3_length: 14; v_call: TRBV20-1; d_call: .; cdr3_aa: CSALESRTKNIQYF; cdr3_nt: TGCAGTGCGCTCGAGAGCCGAACCAAAAACATTCAGTACTTC
j_call: TRBJ2-6; clone_size: .; cdr3_length: 17; v_call: TRBV12-5; d_call: .; cdr3_aa: CASGLQALSSGANVLTF; cdr3_nt: TGTGCTAGTGGTTTGCAGGCCCTAAGCTCTGGGGCCAACGTCCTGACTTTC
j_call: TRBJ2-1; clone_size: few; cdr3_length: 13; v_call: TRBV20-1; d_call: .; cdr3_aa: CSASGTAAKEQFF; cdr3_nt: TGCAGTGCTTCCGGGACCGCTGCAAAAGAGCAGTTCTTC
j_call: TRBJ2-3; clone_size: many; cdr3_length: 15; v_call: TRBV5-1; d_call: TRBD1; cdr3_aa: CASSLSGQGSDTQYF; cdr3_nt: TGCGCCAGCAGCTTATCGGGACAGGGATCAGATACGCAGTATTTT
j_call: TRBJ1-2; clone_size: .; cdr3_length: 15; v_call: TRBV2; d_call: TRBD1; cdr3_aa: CASSGTGQGNYGYTF; cdr3_nt: TGTGCCAGCAGTGGGACAGGCCAGGGCAACTATGGCTACACCTTC
j_call: TRBJ2-4; clone_size: many; cdr3_length: 15; v_call: TRBV20-1; d_call: .; cdr3_aa: CSARETVLAKNIQYF; cdr3_nt: TGCAGTGCTAGAGAAACTGTTTTAGCCAAAAACATTCAGTACTTC
j_call: TRBJ2-1; clone_size: many; cdr3_length: 15; v_call: TRBV6-1; d_call: TRBD1; cdr3_aa: CASSDGTGFYNEQFF; cdr3_nt: TGTGCCAGCAGCGACGGGACAGGGTTCTACAATGAGCAGTTCTTC
j_call: TRBJ2-5; clone_size: .; cdr3_length: 18; v_call: TRBV11-2; d_call: TRBD2; cdr3_aa: CASSSTGLAGGREETQYF; cdr3_nt: TGTGCCAGCAGCTCTACGGGACTAGCGGGAGGGCGGGAGGAGACCCAGTACTTC
j_call: TRBJ2-1; clone_size: few; cdr3_length: 16; v_call: TRBV27; d_call: .; cdr3_aa: CASSLSEGNIGNEQFF; cdr3_nt: TGTGCCAGCAGTTTATCGGAGGGAAACATAGGCAATGAGCAGTTCTTC
j_call: TRBJ2-1; clone_size: many; cdr3_length: 14; v_call: TRBV4-3; d_call: .; cdr3_aa: CASSHPSFPNEQFF; cdr3_nt: TGCGCCAGCAGCCACCCCTCGTTCCCGAATGAGCAGTTCTTC
j_call: TRBJ1-2; clone_size: .; cdr3_length: 16; v_call: TRBV30; d_call: .; cdr3_aa: CAWSANDGGLFYGYTF; cdr3_nt: TGTGCCTGGAGTGCTAACGACGGGGGGTTATTCTATGGCTACACCTTC
j_call: TRBJ2-1; clone_size: many; cdr3_length: 16; v_call: TRBV20-1; d_call: TRBD2; cdr3_aa: CSARGHSGGLRNEQFF; cdr3_nt: TGCAGTGCTAGAGGACATAGCGGGGGCTTGAGAAATGAGCAGTTCTTC
j_call: TRBJ2-2; clone_size: few; cdr3_length: 17; v_call: TRBV11-3; d_call: .; cdr3_aa: CASSLRSRWQNTGELFF; cdr3_nt: TGTGCCAGCAGCTTACGGTCCCGCTGGCAGAACACCGGGGAGCTGTTTTTT
j_call: TRBJ2-5; clone_size: few; cdr3_length: 14; v_call: TRBV12-3/TRBV12-4; d_call: TRBD1; cdr3_aa: CASSIRRGRETQYF; cdr3_nt: TGTGCCAGCAGTATTCGCAGGGGGCGGGAGACCCAGTACTTC
j_call: TRBJ1-1; clone_size: few; cdr3_length: 13; v_call: TRBV7-2; d_call: .; cdr3_aa: CASSLNWRSHAFF; cdr3_nt: TGTGCCAGCAGCTTAAATTGGAGATCACACGCTTTCTTT
j_call: TRBJ2-7; clone_size: many; cdr3_length: 14; v_call: TRBV29-1; d_call: TRBD1; cdr3_aa: CSVDTGTGGYEQYF; cdr3_nt: TGCAGCGTAGACACCGGGACAGGGGGATACGAGCAGTACTTC
j_call: TRBJ1-1; clone_size: .; cdr3_length: 15; v_call: TRBV29-1; d_call: .; cdr3_aa: CSVSFGGRGNTEAFF; cdr3_nt: TGCAGCGTTAGCTTCGGAGGCAGGGGGAACACTGAAGCTTTCTTT
j_call: TRBJ1-2; clone_size: .; cdr3_length: 12; v_call: TRBV5-1; d_call: .; cdr3_aa: CASSFTPPPDTF; cdr3_nt: TGCGCCAGCAGCTTTACCCCCCCTCCGGATACCTTC
j_call: TRBJ2-7; clone_size: .; cdr3_length: 14; v_call: TRBV5-1; d_call: .; cdr3_aa: CASSLMGTSYEQYF; cdr3_nt: TGCGCCAGCAGCTTGATGGGCACGTCCTACGAGCAGTACTTC
j_call: TRBJ1-1; clone_size: .; cdr3_length: 16; v_call: TRBV5-5; d_call: .; cdr3_aa: CASSLAVTSPNTEAFF; cdr3_nt: TGTGCCAGCAGCTTGGCCGTTACCAGTCCGAACACTGAAGCTTTCTTT
j_call: TRBJ1-4; clone_size: few; cdr3_length: 11; v_call: TRBV3-1; d_call: .; cdr3_aa: CASSQGGGLFF; cdr3_nt: TGTGCCAGCAGCCAAGGGGGGGGACTGTTTTTT
j_call: TRBJ1-6; clone_size: many; cdr3_length: 13; v_call: TRBV5-1; d_call: TRBD1; cdr3_aa: CASSSGTGTPLHF; cdr3_nt: TGCGCCAGCAGTTCCGGGACAGGGACACCCCTCCACTTT
j_call: TRBJ1-1; clone_size: many; cdr3_length: 11; v_call: TRBV12-3/TRBV12-4; d_call: .; cdr3_aa: CASSGGAEAFF; cdr3_nt: TGTGCCAGCAGTGGGGGCGCTGAAGCTTTCTTT
j_call: TRBJ2-3; clone_size: many; cdr3_length: 19; v_call: TRBV6-5; d_call: TRBD2; cdr3_aa: CASSYSSSGTSETTDTQYF; cdr3_nt: TGTGCCAGCAGTTACTCTTCTTCCGGGACTAGCGAGACCACAGATACGCAGTATTTT
j_call: TRBJ2-1; clone_size: many; cdr3_length: 15; v_call: TRBV6-1; d_call: .; cdr3_aa: CASSPLDGSFNEQFF; cdr3_nt: TGTGCCAGCAGCCCGCTTGACGGGAGTTTCAATGAGCAGTTCTTC
j_call: TRBJ2-3; clone_size: few; cdr3_length: 15; v_call: TRBV7-2; d_call: TRBD2; cdr3_aa: CASSLGGITTDTQYF; cdr3_nt: TGTGCCAGCAGCTTGGGGGGGATAACCACAGATACGCAGTATTTT
j_call: TRBJ2-1; clone_size: few; cdr3_length: 15; v_call: TRBV7-2; d_call: TRBD2; cdr3_aa: CASSFLGTTYNEQFF; cdr3_nt: TGTGCCAGCAGCTTCCTCGGGACTACCTACAATGAGCAGTTCTTC
j_call: TRBJ1-4; clone_size: few; cdr3_length: 16; v_call: TRBV20-1; d_call: .; cdr3_aa: CSAIVRSGAPNEKLFF; cdr3_nt: TGCAGTGCTATAGTCCGTTCGGGGGCACCTAATGAAAAACTGTTTTTT
j_call: TRBJ2-7; clone_size: few; cdr3_length: 14; v_call: TRBV28; d_call: .; cdr3_aa: CASNPSTGGYEQYF; cdr3_nt: TGTGCCAGCAATCCTAGCACTGGGGGCTACGAGCAGTACTTC
j_call: TRBJ2-7; clone_size: .; cdr3_length: 14; v_call: TRBV7-2; d_call: .; cdr3_aa: CASSLGLELYEQYF; cdr3_nt: TGTGCCAGCAGCCTGGGACTGGAACTCTACGAGCAGTACTTC
j_call: TRBJ1-2; clone_size: .; cdr3_length: 14; v_call: TRBV12-3/TRBV12-4; d_call: .; cdr3_aa: CASSSRGGGSGYTF; cdr3_nt: TGTGCCAGCAGTTCCCGGGGAGGGGGGAGTGGCTACACCTTC
j_call: TRBJ2-2; clone_size: .; cdr3_length: 15; v_call: TRBV6-2/TRBV6-3; d_call: .; cdr3_aa: CASSLAGWWTGELFF; cdr3_nt: TGTGCCAGCAGTTTGGCAGGGTGGTGGACCGGGGAGCTGTTTTTT